Presented here are 10 T cell receptor beta chains from one specimen sequenced in a study of cytomegalovirus exposure and HLA in healthy donors. The data were produced by immunoSEQ multiplex PCR, yet TCRdb's version contains in-frame clones alone and is incomplete. The sample holds roughly 120,000 clones, about 84% seen once. The source material was PBMCs. Receptor source: a woman aged 25 to 45 in good health and CMV-seronegative.

This chain links TRBV18 with TRBJ2-3; 8 positions match TRBD2. V lost 5 bases to trimming and J lost 5 bases; unmatched junction nucleotides: 12. CDR3 length: 16 amino acids. Per the germline V gene, CDR1 is KGHSH and CDR2 is LQKENI. The CDR3 coding sequence is TGTGCCAGCTCATTTACTAGCGGAGGGGGGGAAGATACGCAGTATTTT. It is translated as CASSFTSGGGEDTQYF.

This chain uses TRBV15 with TRBJ2-3; 8 bases are a match to TRBD2. This CDR3 has 15 amino acids. J lost 1 base, V lost 4 bases, and 4 bases had no gene match. CDR1 LNHNV and CDR2 YYDKDF come from the germline V gene (reference sequence). CDR3: CATSKAAGGTDTQYF. DNA for the CDR3: TGTGCCACCAGCAAGGCAGCGGGGGGCACAGATACGCAGTATTTT.

The V and J genes are TRBV5-1 and TRBJ2-3, with D unclear. Germline V lookup: CDR1 SGHRS, CDR2 YFSETQ. V was clipped by 0 bases and J by 5 bases, with 13 bases between them. The CDR3 runs to 15 residues. The DNA of the CDR3 is TGCGCCAGCAGCTTGGTGTCAGGTCCCGAAGATACGCAGTATTTT. Translation: CASSLVSGPEDTQYF.

The CDR3 sequence is CASAIFLDANYGYTF. CDR3 nucleotides: TGTGCCAGCGCTATTTTTTTAGATGCTAACTATGGCTACACCTTC. The chain is built from TRBV5-6 and TRBJ1-2; no reliable D call. The V gene's germline CDR1 is SGHDT and CDR2 YYEEEE. V was clipped by 7 bases and J by 0 bases, with 16 bases between them. The CDR3 has 15 amino acids.

This chain uses TRBV27 with TRBJ2-2; 9 bases are shared with TRBD1. The CDR3 has 17 residues. The ends lost 0 bases at V and 6 bases at J; junction bases unmatched: 8. Germline V lookup: CDR1 MNHEY, CDR2 SMNVEV (reference sequence). CDR3 in DNA: TGTGCCAGCAGTTTATCCCGGACAGGGGCGGTGTCCGGGGAGCTGTTTTTT. This gives the protein CASSLSRTGAVSGELFF.

The CDR3 region is CASSPSTWTYTDTQYF. The CDR3 DNA reads TGTGCCAGTAGTCCCTCTACCTGGACTTACACAGATACGCAGTATTTT. The V gene is TRBV19, the J gene TRBJ2-3; weak D call: TRBD2 (5 bases). The V gene lost 5 bases and the J gene lost 2 bases, with 17 bases spanning the gap. This CDR3 spans 16 amino acids. Germline assignment: CDR1 LNHDA and CDR2 SQIVND (reference sequence).

The chain recombines TRBV19 with TRBJ2-5; 9 bases are a match to TRBD1. Germline CDR1 and CDR2: LNHDA and SQIVND (reference sequence). The CDR3 spans 15 residues. Trimming at V came to 7 bases and at J to 2 bases, leaving 8 bases not matched to a gene. CDR3 amino acids: CASTDRGTGQETQYF. In DNA form, the CDR3 reads TGTGCCAGTACGGATCGAGGGACAGGGCAAGAGACCCAGTACTTC.

The chain combines TRBV5-8 with TRBJ2-1; the D gene is possibly TRBD1 (5 bases). V was trimmed by 4 bases and J by 0 bases, leaving 17 bases between them. The CDR3 is 17 residues long. In germline, CDR1 is SGHTS, CDR2 YDEGEE. CDR3 loop: CASSPDTGSNSYNEQFF. CDR3 nucleotides: TGTGCCAGCAGCCCAGATACAGGTAGCAACTCCTACAATGAGCAGTTCTTC.

This clone appeared a single time. The chain recombines TRBV10-3 with TRBJ2-7; possibly TRBD1 for D (6 bases). Per germline, CDR1 ENHRY and CDR2 SYGVKD. The CDR3 is 13 residues long. The V gene lost 6 bases and the J gene lost 2 bases, with 11 bases spanning the gap. The CDR3 coding sequence is TGTGCCATCAGCGGGACAAAGACCTACGAGCAGTACTTC. This encodes CAISGTKTYEQYF.

This clone was counted once. This sequence joins TRBV27 and TRBJ2-5, with 7 bases that match TRBD1. V was clipped by 6 bases and J by 2 bases; unmatched bases: 6. The CDR3 has 14 residues. CDR1 is MNHEY, CDR2 SMNVEV, per germline (reference sequence). CDR3 in amino acids: CASRATGVQETQYF. In DNA, the CDR3 is TGTGCCAGCAGGGCAACAGGGGTTCAAGAGACCCAGTACTTC.